The source of this T cell receptor beta chain is a study of CD8+CD57+ T cells in acquired aplastic anemia. Study results and limitations: Shared by patients and controls, almost 30 CD8+ CDR3s were abundant in patients.

Notes on this clonotype: The target antigen is unknown.

CD8+CD57+ cell expansion, shown by flow cytometry, had occurred in the patients selected for sequencing. Genomic DNA, the template, was used for profiling of the TCR beta VDJ and CDR3. One entry per CDR3 protein, called by TCRdb with MiXCR from the reads. The sample lists about 200,000 distinct CDR3 sequences; 60% to 80% were seen once. The CDR3 extends over 15 amino acids. Germline V lookup: CDR1 KGHDR, CDR2 SFDVKD. Germline trimming cut 9 bases from V and 4 bases from J; bases unmatched to any gene: 10. The chain links TRBV24-1 to TRBJ2-3, with TRBD1 matching over 9 bases. The sequencing sample was made of sorted CD4+, CD8+, or CD8+CD57+ T cells (not recorded which) from PBMCs. This TCR was sampled from a human donor with aplastic anemia. CDR3 DNA sequence: TGTGCCACCGCCGGGACAGGGAATATGGCAGATACGCAGTATTTT. Its translation: CATAGTGNMADTQYF.